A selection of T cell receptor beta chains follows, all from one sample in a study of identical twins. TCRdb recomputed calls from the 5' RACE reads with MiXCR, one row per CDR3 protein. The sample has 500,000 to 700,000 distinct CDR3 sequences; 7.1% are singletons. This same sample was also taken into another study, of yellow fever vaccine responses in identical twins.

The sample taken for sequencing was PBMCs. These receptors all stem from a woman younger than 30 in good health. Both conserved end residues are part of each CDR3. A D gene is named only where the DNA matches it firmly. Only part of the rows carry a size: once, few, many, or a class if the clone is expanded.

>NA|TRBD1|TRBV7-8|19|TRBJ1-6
CASSPRGQGGSSYNSPLHF
TGTGCCAGCAGCCCACGGGGACAGGGAGGAAGTTCCTATAATTCACCCCTCCACTTT
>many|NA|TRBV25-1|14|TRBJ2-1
CATRTVGHGNEQFF
TGTGCCACCCGGACAGTGGGTCATGGCAATGAGCAGTTCTTC
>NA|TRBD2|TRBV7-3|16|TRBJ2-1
CASSLTRGTSGDEQFF
TGTGCCAGCAGCTTAACCCGAGGGACTAGCGGTGATGAGCAGTTCTTC
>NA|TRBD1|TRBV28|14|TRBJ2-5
CASSFGTEQETQYF
TGTGCCAGCAGTTTCGGGACAGAACAAGAGACCCAGTACTTC
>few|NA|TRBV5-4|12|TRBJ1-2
CASSYGQYGYTF
TGTGCCAGCAGCTATGGACAGTATGGCTACACCTTC
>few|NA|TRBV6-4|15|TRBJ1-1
CASSQENELNTEAFF
TGTGCCAGCAGTCAGGAGAACGAACTGAACACTGAAGCTTTCTTT
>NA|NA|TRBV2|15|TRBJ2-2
CASSDEDPNTGELFF
TGTGCCAGCAGTGACGAGGACCCGAACACCGGGGAGCTGTTTTTT
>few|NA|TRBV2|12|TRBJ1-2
CASKTDNYGYTF
TGTGCCAGCAAAACAGATAACTATGGCTACACCTTC
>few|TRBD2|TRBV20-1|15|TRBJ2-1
CSATPLAGVGDEQFF
TGCAGTGCTACTCCACTAGCGGGGGTAGGGGATGAGCAGTTCTTC
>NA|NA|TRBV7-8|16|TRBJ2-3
CASSLAAGQRTDTQYF
TGTGCCAGCAGCTTAGCGGCAGGTCAGCGCACAGATACGCAGTATTTT
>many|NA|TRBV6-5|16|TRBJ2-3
CASSYGSNPSTDTQYF
TGTGCCAGCAGTTACGGCTCAAACCCTAGCACAGATACGCAGTATTTT
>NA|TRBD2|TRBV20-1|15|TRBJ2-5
CSADLAGGTQETQYF
TGCAGTGCGGATCTAGCGGGGGGAACTCAAGAGACCCAGTACTTC
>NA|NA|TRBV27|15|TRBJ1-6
CASRPGALYNSPLHF
TGTGCCAGCAGGCCGGGGGCCCTCTATAATTCACCCCTCCACTTT
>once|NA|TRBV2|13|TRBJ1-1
CASSDLQVLEAFF
TGTGCCAGCAGTGACTTACAAGTCCTTGAAGCTTTCTTT
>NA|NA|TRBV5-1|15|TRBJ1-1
CASTEGGLLNSEAFF
TGCGCCAGCACCGAGGGCGGCCTTTTGAACTCTGAAGCTTTCTTT
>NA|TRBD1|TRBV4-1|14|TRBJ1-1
CASSPWDRDTEAFF
TGCGCCAGCAGCCCCTGGGACAGGGACACTGAAGCTTTCTTT
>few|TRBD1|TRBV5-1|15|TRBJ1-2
CASSLNRGRDYGYTF
TGCGCCAGCAGCCTAAACAGGGGGCGCGACTATGGCTACACCTTC
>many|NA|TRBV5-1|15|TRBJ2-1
CASSFGGALTNEQFF
TGCGCCAGCAGCTTTGGCGGAGCCCTTACAAATGAGCAGTTCTTC
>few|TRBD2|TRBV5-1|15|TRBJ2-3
CASSLTSGSADTQYF
TGCGCCAGCAGCCTAACTAGCGGGAGTGCAGATACGCAGTATTTT
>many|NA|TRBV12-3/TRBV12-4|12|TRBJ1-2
CASSPTTSGYTF
TGTGCCAGCAGTCCCACGACGAGTGGCTACACCTTC
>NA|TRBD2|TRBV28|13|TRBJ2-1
CAGGRTSINEQFF
TGTGCCGGGGGGAGGACTAGTATCAATGAGCAGTTCTTC
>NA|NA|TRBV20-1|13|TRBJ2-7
CSATFPPAYEQYF
TGCAGTGCTACCTTTCCCCCGGCCTACGAGCAGTACTTC
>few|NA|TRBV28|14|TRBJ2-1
CASESGTRSTGQFF
TGTGCCAGCGAATCCGGGACACGTTCCACGGGACAGTTCTTC
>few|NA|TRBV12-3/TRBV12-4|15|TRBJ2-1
CASSPRDGGINEQFF
TGTGCCAGCAGTCCCCGGGACGGCGGAATCAATGAGCAGTTCTTC
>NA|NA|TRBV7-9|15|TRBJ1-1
CASSDRTGFDTEAFF
TGTGCCAGCAGCGACCGTACAGGGTTCGACACTGAAGCTTTCTTT
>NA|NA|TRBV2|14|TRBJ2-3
CASSKIDSTDTQYF
TGTGCCAGCAGTAAAATAGACAGCACAGATACGCAGTATTTT
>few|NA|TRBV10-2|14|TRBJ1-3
CASSATRSGNTIYF
TGCGCCAGCAGTGCTACCCGCTCTGGAAACACCATATATTTT
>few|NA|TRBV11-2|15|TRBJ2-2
CASSSRDIPTGELFF
TGTGCCAGCAGCTCCCGGGATATTCCCACCGGGGAGCTGTTTTTT
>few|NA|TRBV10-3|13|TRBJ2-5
CAIREDTPETQYF
TGTGCCATCAGGGAGGACACCCCGGAGACCCAGTACTTC
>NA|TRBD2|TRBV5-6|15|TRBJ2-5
CASSSSGGGLETQYF
TGTGCCAGCAGCTCTAGCGGGGGGGGATTGGAGACCCAGTACTTC
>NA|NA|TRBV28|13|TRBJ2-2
CASSLRRFGELFF
TGTGCCAGCAGTTTAAGGCGCTTTGGGGAGCTGTTTTTT
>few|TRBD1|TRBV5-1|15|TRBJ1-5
CASSSEGTVNQPQHF
TGCGCCAGCAGTTCTGAAGGGACAGTTAATCAGCCCCAGCATTTT
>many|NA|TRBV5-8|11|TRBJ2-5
CASSLSQTQYF
TGTGCCAGCAGCTTAAGTCAGACCCAGTACTTC
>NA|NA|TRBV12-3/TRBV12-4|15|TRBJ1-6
CASSLVQGNNSPLHF
TGTGCCAGCAGTCTCGTACAGGGAAATAATTCACCCCTCCACTTT
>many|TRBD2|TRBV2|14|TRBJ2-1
CASSGLAGRNEQFF
TGTGCCAGCAGTGGACTAGCGGGACGCAATGAGCAGTTCTTC
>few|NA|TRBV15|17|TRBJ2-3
CATSRGPRAGLTDTQYF
TGTGCCACCAGCAGAGGGCCGAGAGCGGGTCTCACAGATACGCAGTATTTT
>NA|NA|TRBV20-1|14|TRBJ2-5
CSASRSGGGQTQYF
TGCAGTGCTAGTAGGAGCGGAGGAGGGCAGACCCAGTACTTC
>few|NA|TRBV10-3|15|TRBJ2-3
CAIGGPLLSTDTQYF
TGTGCCATCGGGGGTCCTCTCCTGAGCACAGATACGCAGTATTTT
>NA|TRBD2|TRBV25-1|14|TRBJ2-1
CARPSGRAKDEQFF
TGTGCCAGACCTAGCGGGAGGGCCAAAGATGAGCAGTTCTTC
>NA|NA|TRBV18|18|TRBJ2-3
CASSLYLAPIESTDTQYF
TGTGCCAGCTCACTCTACCTAGCGCCTATCGAAAGCACAGATACGCAGTATTTT